The subject of this entry is one T cell receptor beta chain. What it recognizes is unknown. This entry belongs to a study of OX40 agonist ivuxolimab in advanced cancers. Study-level information: An anti-OX40 (CD134) antibody with agonistic activity, ivuxolimab, was administered to patients. Partial responses were achieved by three patients, of whom one had hepatocellular carcinoma and two had cutaneous melanoma. Participants, 70% to 90% male, averaged approximately 56 years of age, ranging from roughly 20 to 79.

TCRdb keeps only in-frame clones here, not all; method: immunoSEQ multiplex PCR. The data show tens of thousands of clones, roughly 80% seen once. Whole-study results and caveats: Blood T cells, both CD4+ and CD8+, expanded clonally by week 6 at 0.1 to 3.0 mg/kg.

The V gene's germline CDR1 is MDHEN and CDR2 SYDVKM. V lost 8 bases to trimming and J lost 4 bases, with 8 bases between them. This CDR3 is 11 amino acids long. The chain recombines TRBV28 with TRBJ1-1, with D possibly matching TRBD1 (5 bases). Sequenced material: CD4+ or CD8+ T cells sorted from blood, taken in a trial of the OX40 agonist ivuxolimab. The TCR originated in an adult with an advanced solid tumor such as melanoma, head and neck, liver or kidney cancer. The CDR3 sequence: CASFTGTEAFF. DNA of the CDR3: TGTGCCAGCTTCACAGGCACTGAAGCTTTCTTT.